This TCR beta chain was recorded in a study of CD8+ T cells in alopecia areata. Notes on this clone: The antigen remains unidentified.

Whole-study findings and limits: Normal skin's resident alphabeta T cells are also sequenced in scalp samples.

Extraction of RNA preceded its reverse transcription into cDNA, which served as the sequencing template. The protocol was immunoSEQ multiplex PCR, while the TCRdb copy is restricted to in-frame clones and leaves out a portion. The sample contains 90,000 to 100,000 clones, roughly two fifths of which appear only once. The sequencing sample was made of CD4+ T cells sorted from blood. The receptor was derived from a human donor with alopecia areata.

CDR3 amino acids: CASSADDSPNIGSPLHF. CDR3 sequence (DNA): TGCGCCAGCAGTGCCGATGACAGCCCCAATATCGGTTCACCCCTCCACTTT. The chain links TRBV4-1 to TRBJ1-6, with TRBD1 as a possible D gene (5 bases). There are 17 residues in the CDR3. Germline V gene sequence: CDR1 MGHRA, CDR2 YSYEKL. V lost 6 bases and J lost 9, with 24 bases in between.